The clone carrying this T cell receptor (beta chain) was counted ten times or more. Its cognate antigen is unknown. The entry originates in a study of neurological immune-mediated disorders. This CDR3 is 14 amino acids long. Between the trimmed V and J ends, which lost 6 bases and 2 bases, there was a span of 13 bases. Overall study results and limits: When the repertoires were grouped phylogenetically, those of 18 of the 34 multiple sclerosis patients came together in a single cluster of related CDR3 sequences, which points to a possible repertoire-level signature.

MiXCR was run by TCRdb on the 5' RACE reads, yielding one entry per CDR3 protein. The sample includes 66,000 or so distinct CDR3 sequences, approximately 5.2% of them seen just once. The source of this sequence is a woman aged 25 to 45 with multiple sclerosis. The J gene is TRBJ1-2, the V gene TRBV12-3 or TRBV12-4; TRBD1 might be the D (6 bases). The specimen sequenced was PBMCs. CDR3 sequence: CASSPQGTNYGYTF. The DNA of the CDR3 is TGTGCCAGCAGCCCTCAGGGGACGAACTATGGCTACACCTTC.